A selection of T cell receptor beta chains follows, all from one sample in a study of cytomegalovirus exposure and HLA in healthy donors. Produced via immunoSEQ multiplex PCR; TCRdb's table is partial and in-frame only. The sample lists 100,000 to 120,000 clones, around 78% occurring once. Material: PBMCs. The receptors here all came from a woman aged 25 to 39 in good health and CMV-seronegative. The CDR3 runs from the conserved cysteine through the conserved F or W. Fields, in order: clone size, V gene, D gene, J gene, CDR3 DNA, CDR3 protein. D genes are given only for firm matches. Size is omitted from some rows. Given values are once, few, many or a class for expanded clones.

abundance: -; v_gene: TRBV29-1; d_gene: -; j_gene: TRBJ2-3; CDR3nt: TGCAGCGTCTCTCCTGCGGGCACAGATACGCAGTATTTT; CDR3aa: CSVSPAGTDTQYF
abundance: -; v_gene: TRBV30; d_gene: -; j_gene: TRBJ1-4; CDR3nt: TGTGCCTGGAGTTGGCAGGGGAATGAAAAACTGTTTTTT; CDR3aa: CAWSWQGNEKLFF
abundance: -; v_gene: TRBV6-6; d_gene: -; j_gene: TRBJ2-1; CDR3nt: TGTGCCAGCAGTTGGGGACTTCGCAATGAGCAGTTCTTC; CDR3aa: CASSWGLRNEQFF
abundance: -; v_gene: TRBV30; d_gene: -; j_gene: TRBJ1-5; CDR3nt: TGTGCCTGGAACGGCCAGGGCAATCAGCCCCAGCATTTT; CDR3aa: CAWNGQGNQPQHF
abundance: -; v_gene: TRBV6-5; d_gene: TRBD1; j_gene: TRBJ1-2; CDR3nt: TGTGCCAGCAGTTACGACAGGGGGAATGGCTACACCTTC; CDR3aa: CASSYDRGNGYTF
abundance: once; v_gene: TRBV30; d_gene: -; j_gene: TRBJ1-1; CDR3nt: TGTGCCTGCAGCGGGCAGAGAGGCACTGAAGCTTTCTTT; CDR3aa: CACSGQRGTEAFF
abundance: -; v_gene: TRBV28; d_gene: -; j_gene: TRBJ2-1; CDR3nt: TGTGCCAGGACAATTGGCTCTAGCGCCTACAATGAGCAGTTCTTC; CDR3aa: CARTIGSSAYNEQFF
abundance: -; v_gene: TRBV4-3; d_gene: TRBD1; j_gene: TRBJ1-6; CDR3nt: TGCGCCAGCAGCCAAGGTACCGCCGGGACAGCGAATTCACCCCTCCACTTT; CDR3aa: CASSQGTAGTANSPLHF
abundance: -; v_gene: TRBV29-1; d_gene: -; j_gene: TRBJ1-2; CDR3nt: TGCAGCGTTGCTGGTTACCCCGGCGGGGGCTACACCTTC; CDR3aa: CSVAGYPGGGYTF
abundance: -; v_gene: TRBV18; d_gene: TRBD1; j_gene: TRBJ1-2; CDR3nt: TGTGCCAGCTCACCACACAGGGACAGCTATGGCTACACCTTC; CDR3aa: CASSPHRDSYGYTF
abundance: -; v_gene: TRBV28; d_gene: -; j_gene: TRBJ1-1; CDR3nt: TGTGCCAGCAGGGAGAGATTGATGGGTGAAGCTTTCTTT; CDR3aa: CASRERLMGEAFF